One and the same sample provided the 13 T cell receptor beta chains below, sequenced in a study of blood T cell repertoires in COVID-19 (dated by TCRdb to the early 2020s). Libraries were constructed by the immunoSEQ multiplex PCR assay. This immuneACCESS table, as held by TCRdb, lists in-frame sequences with V and J called but not all clones. Of the missing ones, under half trace to an unresolved V gene in checked studies; the others have no known cause. The sample table contains approximately 300,000 clones; only one count was recorded for roughly 90% of them. The biggest ten clones account for 2% to 3% of the sample. Source material: PBMCs or T cells enriched from blood (not recorded which). Receptors originate from a man between 60 and 75 years old who had recovered from COVID-19.

The genes are TRBV7-3 and TRBJ1-1, with a possible D match to TRBD1 (5 bases). V was pared by 1 base and J by 6 bases, with 9 bases between. The CDR3 runs 13 residues. In germline, CDR1 is SGHTA, CDR2 FQGTGA. The DNA for the CDR3 is TGTGCCAGCAGCTTAAGCCGGGACTCTGAAGCTTTCTTT. Residues: CASSLSRDSEAFF.

The V gene is TRBV6-2 or TRBV6-3, the J gene TRBJ2-4; TRBD2 agrees at 12 bases. CDR1 MNHEY and CDR2 SVGEGT come from the germline V gene. Trimming cost V 4 bases and J 4 bases; bases outside gene matches: 2. The CDR3 spans 15 residues. The CDR3 reads CASSFTSGGKNIQYF. In nucleotides, the CDR3 is TGTGCCAGCAGTTTTACTAGCGGGGGGAAAAACATTCAGTACTTC.

This chain connects TRBV24-1 to TRBJ2-2, with D hard to call. Trimming stripped 3 bases from V and 7 bases from J, with 5 bases between. Germline V gene sequence: CDR1 KGHDR, CDR2 SFDVKD. The CDR3 length is 12 residues. CDR3 bases: TGTGCCACCAGTGATCCAGTCGGGGAGCTGTTTTTT. Protein: CATSDPVGELFF.

This clone has only a few counts. V and J are TRBV27 and TRBJ2-7, with 7 bases matching TRBD1. The length of the CDR3 is 15 residues. The germline CDR1 and CDR2 sequences are MNHEY and SMNVEV (reference sequence). The J segment lost 5 bases and the V segment lost 5 bases, leaving 12 bases of the junction unmatched. The CDR3 sequence: CASSPSRTGRDEQYF. Here the CDR3 DNA reads TGTGCCAGCAGTCCCTCCAGGACAGGCCGGGACGAGCAGTACTTC.

The rearrangement links TRBV7-6 to TRBJ2-7, with 12 bases lining up with TRBD1. V gave up 5 bases and J gave up 3 bases; unmatched junction bases: 8. Germline V gene sequence: CDR1 SGHVS, CDR2 FNYEAQ. This CDR3 region has 16 residues. The CDR3 DNA follows: TGTGCCAGCAGCCCTGGAGGGACAGGGGGCTTCTACGAGCAGTACTTC. This gives the protein CASSPGGTGGFYEQYF.

The rearrangement joins TRBV3-1 (or the pseudogene TRBV3-2) to TRBJ2-2; the match to TRBD2 covers 7 bases. Germline V CDR1 and CDR2: LGHDT, YNNKEL (reference sequence). V lost 4 bases and J lost 6; bases outside the gene matches: 8. This CDR3 has 15 residues. CDR3 sequence reads: CASSPLAGVAGELFF. CDR3 nucleotide sequence: TGTGCCAGCAGCCCGTTGGCGGGAGTTGCCGGGGAGCTGTTTTTT.

The CDR3 sequence is CASSLGQGFEKLFF. In nucleotides, the CDR3 is TGTGCCAGCAGCTTGGGACAGGGGTTTGAAAAACTGTTTTTT. The chain recombines TRBV7-9 with TRBJ1-4; 10 positions match TRBD1. Per germline, CDR1 SEHNR and CDR2 FQNEAQ (reference sequence). There are 14 residues in the CDR3. V trimming: 3 bases; J trimming: 7 bases; junction bases outside the gene matches: 2.

The rearrangement links TRBV6-5 to TRBJ2-1; 9 bases line up with TRBD2. J was trimmed by 4 bases and V by 6 bases; bases with no gene match: 7. The CDR3 has 15 amino acids. Germline CDR1 reads MNHEY; CDR2 reads SVGAGI. CDR3 in amino acids: CASSPSGGPYNEQFF. The CDR3, as DNA: TGTGCCAGCAGCCCCAGCGGGGGGCCGTACAATGAGCAGTTCTTC.

V gene TRBV27 combines with J gene TRBJ1-1; TRBD1 matches 9 bases. This CDR3 has 15 residues. Germline CDR1 reads MNHEY; CDR2 reads SMNVEV (reference sequence). The junction had 6 bases not matched to a gene; V was cut back by 7 bases and J by 0 bases. The CDR3 coding sequence is TGTGCCAGCAAAACGTGGGACAGGGTGAACACTGAAGCTTTCTTT. It codes for CASKTWDRVNTEAFF.

V usage is TRBV2 and J usage is TRBJ2-1; TRBD1 might be the D (6 bases). The CDR3 loop spans 13 amino acids. Germline CDR1 is SNHLY and CDR2 is FYNNEI. V lost 7 bases, J lost 3 bases, and 10 bases lay in between. The CDR3 coding sequence is TGTGCCAGCAACAAACAGGGCTACAATGAGCAGTTCTTC. Amino acids: CASNKQGYNEQFF. Using reference TRBV2 and TRBJ2-1 for the parts outside the CDR3, the full variable domain is EPEVTQTPSHQVTQMGQEVILRCVPISNHLYFYWYRQILGQKVEFLVSFYNNEISEKSEIFDDQFSVERPDGSNFTLKIRSTKLEDSAMYFCASNKQGYNEQFFGPGTRLTVL.

CDR3 nucleotides: TGTGCCTGGAATAGGGGGAGTCAAGAGACCCAGTACTTC. Translated, it gives CAWNRGSQETQYF. The chain has TRBV30 and TRBJ2-5, with D perhaps TRBD1 (6 bases). Trimming removed 4 bases from V and 2 bases from J, with 11 bases in between. The CDR3 is made up of 13 amino acids. Germline CDR1 is GTSNPN and CDR2 is SVGIG (reference sequence).

V is TRBV29-1 and J is TRBJ2-1; D possibly corresponds to TRBD2 (5 bases). V was trimmed by 3 bases and J by 12 bases, leaving 12 bases between them. The CDR3 covers 11 residues. Per germline, CDR1 SQVTM and CDR2 ANQGSEA. This chain's CDR3 is CSVEARGGQFF. CDR3 bases: TGCAGCGTTGAGGCCCGGGGTGGGCAGTTCTTC.

CDR3: CASSQGTGGHQPQHF. The CDR3 region has the DNA TGTGCCAGCAGCCAGGGGACAGGGGGTCATCAGCCCCAGCATTTT. This chain joins TRBV7-8 and TRBJ1-5; 11 positions match TRBD1. V gave up 5 bases and J gave up 5 bases; unmatched junction bases: 5. Germline V gene lookup returns CDR1 SGHVS and CDR2 FQNEAQ. The CDR3 loop spans 15 amino acids.